The 16 T cell receptor beta chains reported below all come from one sample, sequenced in a study of blood T cell repertoires in COVID-19. Using immunoSEQ multiplex PCR, the repertoire was profiled, and TCRdb retains in-frame clones only, with some absent. Among about 260,000 clones, approximately 80% were seen once, and the ten largest hold around 4%. The sequencing sample was made of peripheral blood. The receptors come from a man in his sixties with acute or convalescent COVID-19.

The chain couples TRBV9 to TRBJ1-3, with D tentatively TRBD1 (6 bases). Germline V gene data show CDR1 as SGDLS and CDR2 as YYNGEE. The V gene lost 0 bases and the J gene lost 4 bases, with 14 bases spanning the gap. This CDR3 is built from 16 residues. The CDR3 loop is CASSVDGGAIGNTIYF. The CDR3 DNA reads as TGTGCCAGCAGCGTAGATGGGGGGGCAATCGGAAACACCATATATTTT.

This chain links TRBV6-5 with TRBJ2-3, with D hard to call. The CDR3 length is 14 residues. Trimming left V 6 bases short and J 4 bases short, with 14 bases between. Germline CDR1 and CDR2: MNHEY and SVGAGI. The chain's CDR3 is CASRRHISSDTQYF. In DNA form, the CDR3 reads TGTGCCAGCAGAAGACATATTTCCTCAGATACGCAGTATTTT.

The V and J genes are TRBV7-6 and TRBJ2-7; D is perhaps TRBD1 (5 bases). This CDR3 contains 14 residues. Trimming took 0 bases from V and 2 from J, leaving 8 bases between them. Germline CDR1 SGHVS, CDR2 FNYEAQ. This CDR3 is CASSLAGQAYEQYF. The CDR3 nucleotides read TGTGCCAGCAGCTTAGCCGGACAAGCCTACGAGCAGTACTTC.

The chain combines TRBV21-1 with TRBJ2-7; the listed D gene, TRBD2, was not tested against the DNA. TRBV21-1 is an annotated pseudogene. This CDR3 has 10 amino acids. As DNA, the CDR3 is TGTGCCAGCAGCCCCTGCGGCGAGGACTTC. This gives the protein CASSPCGEDF.

This chain uses TRBV7-3 with TRBJ2-7; no clear D gene. V gave up 5 bases and J gave up 0 bases, with 2 bases separating them. Germline-derived CDR1 and CDR2 are SGHTA and FQGTGA. The CDR3 contains 11 residues. The chain's CDR3 is CASSLSYEQYF. DNA of the CDR3: TGTGCCAGCAGCCTCTCCTACGAGCAGTACTTC.

This sequence joins TRBV11-2 and TRBJ1-2; D is possibly TRBD1 (5 bases). CDR3 length: 17 amino acids. Trimming took off 2 bases at V and 0 bases at J, with 16 bases between the two ends. Germline lookup yields CDR1 SGHAT and CDR2 FQNNGV. The CDR3 coding sequence is TGTGCCAGCAGCTTATCCTTCTCCACAGGAGCTAACTATGGCTACACCTTC. The encoded protein is CASSLSFSTGANYGYTF. Variable domain in full (rest from reference TRBV11-2 and TRBJ1-2): EAGVAQSPRYKIIEKRQSVAFWCNPISGHATLYWYQQILGQGPKLLIQFQNNGVVDDSQLPKDRFSAERLKGVDSTLKIQPAKLEDSAVYLCASSLSFSTGANYGYTFGSGTRLTVV.

This chain links TRBV5-4 with TRBJ2-7, with 9 positions matching TRBD2. The junction had 9 bases not matched to a gene; V was cut back by 3 bases and J by 2 bases. The germline gives CDR1 SGHNT, CDR2 YYREEE (reference sequence). This CDR3 spans 16 amino acids. CDR3 DNA sequence: TGTGCCAGCAGCTCGGAGCGGACTAGCGTAACCTACGAGCAGTACTTC. As protein: CASSSERTSVTYEQYF.

J is TRBJ2-3 and V is TRBV29-1; D remains ambiguous. The CDR3 has 12 amino acids. V lost 2 bases and J lost 4, with 7 bases in between. The germline V gene has CDR1 SQVTM and CDR2 ANQGSEA. In DNA form, the CDR3 reads TGCAGCGTTGAATCGGGTGCAGATACGCAGTATTTT. Protein product: CSVESGADTQYF.

A single count supports this clone. The rearrangement uses TRBV7-2 and TRBJ1-3, with TRBD1 identical over 9 bases. The CDR3 has 15 residues. CDR1 SGHTA and CDR2 FQGNSA come from the germline V gene. V shed 2 bases, J shed 4 bases, and the junction held 3 bases outside the gene matches. CDR3 DNA: TGTGCCAGCAGCTTAAAGGGACAGGGAGGAAACACCATATATTTT. Protein sequence: CASSLKGQGGNTIYF. The whole variable domain, filled in from reference TRBV7-2 and TRBJ1-3, reads GAGVSQSPSNKVTEKGKDVELRCDPISGHTALYWYRQSLGQGLEFLIYFQGNSAPDKSGLPSDRFSAERTGGSVSTLTIQRTQQEDSAVYLCASSLKGQGGNTIYFGEGSWLTVV.

The chain links TRBV12-5 to TRBJ1-2; 10 bases align to TRBD1. J was trimmed by 2 bases and V by 1 base; bases with no gene match: 10. Per the germline V gene, CDR1 is LGHNT and CDR2 is FRNRAP. The CDR3 runs 18 residues. The chain's CDR3 is CASGLASTGGEVNYGYTF. DNA for the CDR3: TGTGCTAGTGGTTTGGCTTCGACAGGGGGCGAAGTGAACTATGGCTACACCTTC.

V is TRBV15 and J is TRBJ2-7, with D perhaps matching TRBD1 (6 bases). Germline values: CDR1 LNHNV, CDR2 YYDKDF (reference sequence). This CDR3 has 15 residues. Trimming cost V 1 base and J 6 bases, with 16 bases left between them. The CDR3, as DNA: TGTGCCACCAGCAGAGTGCAGGGGTCCCCTCTCGAGCAGTACTTC. Translation gives CATSRVQGSPLEQYF.

On this clone itself: This specimen includes other DNA sequences encoding the same CDR3. The rearrangement joins TRBV5-1 to TRBJ2-5, with 9 positions matching TRBD1. This CDR3 is 14 amino acids long. V trimming: 4 bases; J trimming: 5 bases; junction bases outside the gene matches: 6. Germline V lookup: CDR1 SGHRS, CDR2 YFSETQ. Here the CDR3 reads CASSLTGGRETQYF. In DNA, the CDR3 is TGCGCCAGCAGCCTCACAGGGGGCCGGGAGACCCAGTACTTC.

The J gene is TRBJ2-2, the V gene TRBV29-1; 8 bases fit TRBD2. V gave up 7 bases and J gave up 6 bases; unmatched junction bases: 16. The CDR3 length is 16 residues. Germline V gene sequence: CDR1 SQVTM, CDR2 ANQGSEA. The CDR3 region has the DNA TGCAGCGCACCCGCCCCCGGGGGGGCCTTCTCCGGGGAGCTGTTTTTT. Residues: CSAPAPGGAFSGELFF.

The V and J genes are TRBV18 and TRBJ1-2; 7 bases align to TRBD1. The length of the CDR3 is 14 residues. The ends lost 3 bases at V and 8 bases at J; junction bases unmatched: 9. Germline CDR1 and CDR2: KGHSH and LQKENI. Written as DNA, the CDR3 is TGTGCCAGCTCACCTGGGACAGCGGGTGAGGGCTACACCTTC. Residues: CASSPGTAGEGYTF.

The chain employs TRBV27 and TRBJ2-5, with 9 bases that match TRBD2. The ends lost 2 bases at V and 5 bases at J; junction bases unmatched: 0. Looked up from germline, CDR1 is MNHEY and CDR2 is SMNVEV (reference sequence). The CDR3 is 13 amino acids. The CDR3 region is CASSLAGGETQYF. The DNA for the CDR3 is TGTGCCAGCAGTTTAGCGGGGGGGGAGACCCAGTACTTC.

The chain carries TRBV5-4 and TRBJ2-1; D ambiguous. The CDR3 length is 15 residues. The V gene's germline CDR1 is SGHNT and CDR2 YYREEE (reference sequence). V lost 2 bases to trimming and J lost 0 bases, with 9 bases between them. The CDR3 DNA sequence: TGTGCCAGCAGCTTTCCTCCCCTCTCCTACAATGAGCAGTTCTTC. Residues: CASSFPPLSYNEQFF.